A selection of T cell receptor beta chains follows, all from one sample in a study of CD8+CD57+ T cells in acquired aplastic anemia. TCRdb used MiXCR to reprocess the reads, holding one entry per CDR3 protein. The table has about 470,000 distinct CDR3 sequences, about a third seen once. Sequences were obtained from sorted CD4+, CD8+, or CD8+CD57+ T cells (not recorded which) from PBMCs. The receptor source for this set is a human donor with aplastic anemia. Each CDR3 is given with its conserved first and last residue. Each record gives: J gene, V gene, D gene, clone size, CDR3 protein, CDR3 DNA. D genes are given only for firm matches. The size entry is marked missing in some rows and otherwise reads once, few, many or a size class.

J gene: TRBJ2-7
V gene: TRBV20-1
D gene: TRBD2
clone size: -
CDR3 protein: CSASGGSSYEQYF
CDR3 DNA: TGCAGTGCAAGCGGGGGGTCCTCCTACGAGCAGTACTTC

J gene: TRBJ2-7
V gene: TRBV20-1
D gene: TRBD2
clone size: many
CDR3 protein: CSARGTSGKNYEQYF
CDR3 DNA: TGCAGTGCTAGAGGGACTAGCGGGAAAAACTACGAGCAGTACTTC

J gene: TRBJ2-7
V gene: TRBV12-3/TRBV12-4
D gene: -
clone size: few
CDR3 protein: CASSVRDEQYF
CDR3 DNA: TGTGCCAGCAGCGTTAGAGACGAGCAGTACTTC

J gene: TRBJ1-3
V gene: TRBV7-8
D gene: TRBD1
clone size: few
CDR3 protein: CASSPTTGKSGNTIYF
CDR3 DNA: TGTGCCAGCAGCCCAACGACAGGGAAGTCTGGAAACACCATATATTTT

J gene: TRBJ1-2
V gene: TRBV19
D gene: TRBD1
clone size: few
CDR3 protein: CASMIQGDGYTF
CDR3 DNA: TGTGCCAGTATGATCCAGGGGGATGGCTACACCTTC

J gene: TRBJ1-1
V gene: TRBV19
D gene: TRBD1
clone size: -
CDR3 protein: CASSNQGVGTEAFF
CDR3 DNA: TGTGCCAGTAGTAATCAGGGGGTCGGCACTGAAGCTTTCTTT

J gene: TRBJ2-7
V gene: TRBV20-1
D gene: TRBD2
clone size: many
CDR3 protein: CSAGLAGVYEQYF
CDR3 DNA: TGCAGTGCCGGACTAGCGGGGGTCTACGAGCAGTACTTC

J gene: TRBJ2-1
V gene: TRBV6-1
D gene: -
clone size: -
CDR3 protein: CASSKAGSRSYNEQFF
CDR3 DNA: TGTGCCAGCAGTAAAGCCGGATCCCGCTCCTACAATGAGCAGTTCTTC

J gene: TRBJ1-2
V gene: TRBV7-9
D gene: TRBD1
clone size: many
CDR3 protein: CASSFPGQGEILF
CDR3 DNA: TGTGCCAGCAGCTTCCCGGGACAGGGGGAGATCCTCTTC

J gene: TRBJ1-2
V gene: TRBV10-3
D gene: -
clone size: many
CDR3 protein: CAILTENYGYTF
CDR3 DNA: TGTGCCATTTTGACAGAGAACTATGGCTACACCTTC

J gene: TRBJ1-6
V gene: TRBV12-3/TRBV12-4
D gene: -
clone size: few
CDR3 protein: CASSLSQENSPLHF
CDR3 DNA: TGTGCCAGCAGTTTATCCCAGGAGAATTCACCCCTCCACTTT